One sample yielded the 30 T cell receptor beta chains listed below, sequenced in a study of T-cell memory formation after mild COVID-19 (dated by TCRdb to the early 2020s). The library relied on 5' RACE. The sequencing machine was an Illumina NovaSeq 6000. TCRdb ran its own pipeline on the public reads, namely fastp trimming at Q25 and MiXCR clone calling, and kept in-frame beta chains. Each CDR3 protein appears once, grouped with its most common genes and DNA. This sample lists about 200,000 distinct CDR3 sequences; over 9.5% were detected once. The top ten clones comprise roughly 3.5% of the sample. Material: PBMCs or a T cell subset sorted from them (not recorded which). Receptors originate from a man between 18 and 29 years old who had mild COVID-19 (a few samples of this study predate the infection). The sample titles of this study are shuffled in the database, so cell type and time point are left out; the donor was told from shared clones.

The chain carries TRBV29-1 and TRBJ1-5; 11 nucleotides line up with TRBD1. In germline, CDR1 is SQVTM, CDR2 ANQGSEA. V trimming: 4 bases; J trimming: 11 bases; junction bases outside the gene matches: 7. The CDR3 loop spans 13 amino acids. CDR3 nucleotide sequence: TGCAGCGTTGGGGGGACAGGGGGTGAGGCCCAGCATTTT. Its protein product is CSVGGTGGEAQHF.

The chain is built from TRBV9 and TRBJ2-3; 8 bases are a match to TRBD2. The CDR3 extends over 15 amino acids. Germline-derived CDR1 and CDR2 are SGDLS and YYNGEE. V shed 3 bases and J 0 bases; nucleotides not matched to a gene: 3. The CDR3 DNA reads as TGTGCCAGCAGCGCCGGGGGGGGCAGCACAGATACGCAGTATTTT. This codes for CASSAGGGSTDTQYF.

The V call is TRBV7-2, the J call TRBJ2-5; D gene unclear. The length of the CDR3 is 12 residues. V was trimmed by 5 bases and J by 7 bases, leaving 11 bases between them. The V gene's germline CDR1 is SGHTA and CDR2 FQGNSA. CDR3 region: CASSLDFWTQYF. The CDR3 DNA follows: TGTGCCAGCAGCCTAGACTTCTGGACCCAGTACTTC.

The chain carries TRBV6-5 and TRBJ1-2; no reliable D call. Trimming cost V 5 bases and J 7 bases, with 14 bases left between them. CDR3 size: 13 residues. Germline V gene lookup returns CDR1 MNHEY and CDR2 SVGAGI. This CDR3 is CASSRGYPFGYTF. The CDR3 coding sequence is TGTGCCAGCAGTCGAGGGTACCCCTTTGGCTACACCTTC.

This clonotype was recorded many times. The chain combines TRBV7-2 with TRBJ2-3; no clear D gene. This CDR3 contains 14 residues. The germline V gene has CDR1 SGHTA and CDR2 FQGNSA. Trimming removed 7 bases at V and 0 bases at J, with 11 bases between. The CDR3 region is CASIPSRSTDTQYF. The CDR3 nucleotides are TGTGCCAGCATCCCTTCGAGGAGCACAGATACGCAGTATTTT.

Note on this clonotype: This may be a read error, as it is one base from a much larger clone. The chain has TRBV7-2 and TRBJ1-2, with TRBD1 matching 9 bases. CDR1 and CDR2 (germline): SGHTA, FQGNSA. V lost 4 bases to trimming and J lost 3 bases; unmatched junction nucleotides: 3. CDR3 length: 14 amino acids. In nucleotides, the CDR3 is TGTGCCAGCAGCTCCGGGACAGGGTACTATGGCTACACCTTC. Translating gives CASSSGTGYYGYTF.

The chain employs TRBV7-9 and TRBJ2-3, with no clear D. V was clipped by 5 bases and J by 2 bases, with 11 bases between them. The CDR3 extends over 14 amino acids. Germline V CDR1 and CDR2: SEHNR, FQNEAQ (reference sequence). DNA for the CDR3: TGTGCCAGCAGCCCAAGGACCTACACAGATACGCAGTATTTT. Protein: CASSPRTYTDTQYF.

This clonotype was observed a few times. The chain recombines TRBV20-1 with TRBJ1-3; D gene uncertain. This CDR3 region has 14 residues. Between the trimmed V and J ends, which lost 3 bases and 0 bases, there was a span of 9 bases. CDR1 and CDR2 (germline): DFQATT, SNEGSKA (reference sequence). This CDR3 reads CSASRQTSGNTIYF. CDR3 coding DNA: TGCAGTGCTAGTAGGCAGACCTCTGGAAACACCATATATTTT.

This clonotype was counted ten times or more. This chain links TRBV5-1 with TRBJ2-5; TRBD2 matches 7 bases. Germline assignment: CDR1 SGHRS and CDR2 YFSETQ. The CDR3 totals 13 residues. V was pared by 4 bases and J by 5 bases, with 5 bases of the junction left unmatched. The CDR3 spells CASSPRGVETQYF. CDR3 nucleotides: TGCGCCAGCAGCCCCCGGGGGGTGGAGACCCAGTACTTC.

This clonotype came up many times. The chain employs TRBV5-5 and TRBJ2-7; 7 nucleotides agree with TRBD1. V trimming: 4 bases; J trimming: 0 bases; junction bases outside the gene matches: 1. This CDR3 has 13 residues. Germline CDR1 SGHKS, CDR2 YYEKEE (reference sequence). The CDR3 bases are TGTGCCAGCAGCCGGACAGGCTCCTACGAGCAGTACTTC. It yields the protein CASSRTGSYEQYF.

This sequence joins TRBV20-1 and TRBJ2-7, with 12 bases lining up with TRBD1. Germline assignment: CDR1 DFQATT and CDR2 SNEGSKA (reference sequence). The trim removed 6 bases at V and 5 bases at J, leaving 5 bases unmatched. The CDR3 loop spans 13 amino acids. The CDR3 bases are TGCAGTGCAGGGACAGGGGGCCTCAACGAGCAGTACTTC. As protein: CSAGTGGLNEQYF.

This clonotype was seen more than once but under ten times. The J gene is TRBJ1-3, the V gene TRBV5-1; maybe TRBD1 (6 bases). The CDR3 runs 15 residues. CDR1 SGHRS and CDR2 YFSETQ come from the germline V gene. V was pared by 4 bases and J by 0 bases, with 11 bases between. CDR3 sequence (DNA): TGCGCCAGCAGCGTACTACAGGGCTCTGGAAACACCATATATTTT. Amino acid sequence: CASSVLQGSGNTIYF. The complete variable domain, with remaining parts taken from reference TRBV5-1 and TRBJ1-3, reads KAGVTQTPRYLIKTRGQQVTLSCSPISGHRSVSWYQQTPGQGLQFLFEYFSETQRNKGNFPGRFSGRQFSNSRSEMNVSTLELGDSALYLCASSVLQGSGNTIYFGEGSWLTVV.

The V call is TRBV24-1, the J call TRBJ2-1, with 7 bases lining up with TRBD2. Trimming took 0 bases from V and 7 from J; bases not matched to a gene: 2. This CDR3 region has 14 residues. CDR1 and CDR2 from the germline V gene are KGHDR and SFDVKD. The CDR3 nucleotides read TGTGCCACCAGTGATTTGCGGGGAGGGAATGAGCAGTTCTTC. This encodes CATSDLRGGNEQFF.

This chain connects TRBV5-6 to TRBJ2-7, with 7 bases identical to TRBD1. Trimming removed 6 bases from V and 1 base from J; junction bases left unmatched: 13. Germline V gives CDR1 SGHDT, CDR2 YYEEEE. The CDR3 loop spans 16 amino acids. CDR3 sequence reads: CASTRIDREASYEQYV. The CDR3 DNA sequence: TGTGCCAGCACCAGAATAGACAGGGAAGCGTCCTACGAGCAGTACGTC.

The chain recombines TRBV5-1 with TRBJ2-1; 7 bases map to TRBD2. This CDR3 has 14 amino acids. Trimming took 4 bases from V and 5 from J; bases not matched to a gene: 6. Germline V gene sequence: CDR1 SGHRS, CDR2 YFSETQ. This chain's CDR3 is CASSPTGGNNEQFF. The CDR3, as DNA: TGCGCCAGCAGCCCAACCGGGGGGAACAATGAGCAGTTCTTC. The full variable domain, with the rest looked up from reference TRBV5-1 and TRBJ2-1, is KAGVTQTPRYLIKTRGQQVTLSCSPISGHRSVSWYQQTPGQGLQFLFEYFSETQRNKGNFPGRFSGRQFSNSRSEMNVSTLELGDSALYLCASSPTGGNNEQFFGPGTRLTVL.

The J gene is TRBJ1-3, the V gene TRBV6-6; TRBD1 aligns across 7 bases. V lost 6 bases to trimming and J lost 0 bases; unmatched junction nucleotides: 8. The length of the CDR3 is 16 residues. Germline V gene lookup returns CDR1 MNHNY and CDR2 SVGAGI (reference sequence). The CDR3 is CASRRNRGFSGNTIYF. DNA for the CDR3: TGTGCCAGCAGGCGTAACAGGGGATTCTCTGGAAACACCATATATTTT.

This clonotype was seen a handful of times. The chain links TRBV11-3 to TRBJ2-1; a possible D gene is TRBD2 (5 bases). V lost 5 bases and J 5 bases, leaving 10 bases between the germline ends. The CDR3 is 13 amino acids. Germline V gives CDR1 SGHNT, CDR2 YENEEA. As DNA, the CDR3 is TGTGCCAGCAGCCCATGGACTGACAATGAGCAGTTCTTC. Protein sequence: CASSPWTDNEQFF.

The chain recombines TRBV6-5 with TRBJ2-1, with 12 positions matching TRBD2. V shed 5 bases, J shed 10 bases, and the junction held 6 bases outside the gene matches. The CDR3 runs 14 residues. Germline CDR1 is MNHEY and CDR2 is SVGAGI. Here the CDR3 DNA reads TGTGCCAGCAGTCTAGCGGGGGGGCGAGAGGAGCAGTTCTTC. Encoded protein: CASSLAGGREEQFF.

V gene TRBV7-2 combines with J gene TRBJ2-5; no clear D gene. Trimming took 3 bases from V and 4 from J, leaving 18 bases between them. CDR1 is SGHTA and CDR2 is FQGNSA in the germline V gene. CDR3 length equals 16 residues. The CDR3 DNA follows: TGTGCCAGCAGCTTGGATCGCATCAGGCCAGGAGAGACCCAGTACTTC. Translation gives CASSLDRIRPGETQYF.

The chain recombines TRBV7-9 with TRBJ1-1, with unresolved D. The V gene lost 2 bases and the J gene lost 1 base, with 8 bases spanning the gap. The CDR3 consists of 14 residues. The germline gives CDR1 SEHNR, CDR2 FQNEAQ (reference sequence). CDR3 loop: CASSLNDGNTEAFF. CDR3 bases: TGTGCCAGCAGCTTAAATGACGGGAACACTGAAGCTTTCTTT.

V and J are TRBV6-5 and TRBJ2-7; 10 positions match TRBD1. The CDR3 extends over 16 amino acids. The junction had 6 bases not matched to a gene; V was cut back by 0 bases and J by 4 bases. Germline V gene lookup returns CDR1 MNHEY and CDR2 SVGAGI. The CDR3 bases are TGTGCCAGCAGTTACTCGACCTCGGACAGGGGGTACGAGCAGTACTTC. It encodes CASSYSTSDRGYEQYF.

Here the CDR3 DNA reads TGTGCCAGCAGCTTATTCCTGAGCTCCTACAATGAGCAGTTCTTC. Translating it yields CASSLFLSSYNEQFF. The V call is TRBV7-9, the J call TRBJ2-1; D is unclear. CDR1 SEHNR and CDR2 FQNEAQ come from the germline V gene (reference sequence). V was cut by 2 bases and J by 0 bases, with 8 bases left in between. This CDR3 contains 15 residues.

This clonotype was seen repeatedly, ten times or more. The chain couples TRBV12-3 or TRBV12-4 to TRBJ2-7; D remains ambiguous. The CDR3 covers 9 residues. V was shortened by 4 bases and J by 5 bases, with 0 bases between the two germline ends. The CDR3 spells CASSYEQYF. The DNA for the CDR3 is TGTGCCAGCAGTTACGAGCAGTACTTC.

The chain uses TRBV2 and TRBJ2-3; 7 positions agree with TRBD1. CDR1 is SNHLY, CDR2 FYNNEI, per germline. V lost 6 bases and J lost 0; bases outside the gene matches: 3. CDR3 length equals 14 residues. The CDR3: CASRMTGSTDTQYF. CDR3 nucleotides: TGTGCCAGCAGAATGACAGGGAGCACAGATACGCAGTATTTT.

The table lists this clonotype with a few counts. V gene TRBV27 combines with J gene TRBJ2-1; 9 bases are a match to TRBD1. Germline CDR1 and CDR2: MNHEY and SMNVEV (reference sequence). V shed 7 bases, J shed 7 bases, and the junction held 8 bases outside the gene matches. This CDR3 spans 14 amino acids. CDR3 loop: CASISTGGPNEQFF. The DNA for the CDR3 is TGTGCCAGCATTTCTACAGGGGGCCCGAATGAGCAGTTCTTC.

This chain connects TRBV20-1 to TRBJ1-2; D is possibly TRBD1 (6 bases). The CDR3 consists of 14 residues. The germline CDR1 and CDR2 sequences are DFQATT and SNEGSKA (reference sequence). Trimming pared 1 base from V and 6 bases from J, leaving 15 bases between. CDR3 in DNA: TGCAGTGCTAGAGCGGATAGGGGGGAACATGGCTACACCTTC. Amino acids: CSARADRGEHGYTF.

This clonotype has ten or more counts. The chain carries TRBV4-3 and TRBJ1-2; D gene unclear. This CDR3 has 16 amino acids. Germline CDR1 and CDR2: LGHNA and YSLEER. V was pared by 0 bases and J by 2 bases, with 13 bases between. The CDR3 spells CASSQDGVTHNYGYTF. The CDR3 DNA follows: TGCGCCAGCAGCCAAGATGGGGTCACACACAACTATGGCTACACCTTC.

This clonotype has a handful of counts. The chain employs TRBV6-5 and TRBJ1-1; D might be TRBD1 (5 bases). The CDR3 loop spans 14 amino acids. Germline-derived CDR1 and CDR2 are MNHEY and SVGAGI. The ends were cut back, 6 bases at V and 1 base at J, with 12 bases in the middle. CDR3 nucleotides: TGTGCCAGCAGCCTCTGGGGGGAGAACACTGAAGCTTTCTTT. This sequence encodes CASSLWGENTEAFF.

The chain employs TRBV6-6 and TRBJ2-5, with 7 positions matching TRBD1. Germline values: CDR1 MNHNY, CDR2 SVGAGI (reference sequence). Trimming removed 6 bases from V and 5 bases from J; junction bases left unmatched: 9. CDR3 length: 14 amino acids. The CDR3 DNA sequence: TGTGCCAGCAGATCACAGGGGAGTGGGGAGACCCAGTACTTC. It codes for CASRSQGSGETQYF.

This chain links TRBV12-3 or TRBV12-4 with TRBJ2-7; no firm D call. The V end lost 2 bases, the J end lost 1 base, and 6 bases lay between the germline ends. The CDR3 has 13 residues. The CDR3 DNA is TGTGCCAGCAGTTTACGGGTTTCCTACGAGCAGTACTTC. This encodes CASSLRVSYEQYF.